The 21 T cell receptor beta chains in this list originate from one sample, sequenced in a study of human T cells and chemical hapten exposure. Time point defined: patch test 1, 2 weeks after DPC sensitization. Indicated treatment: therapeutic diphenylcyclopropenone sensitization with weekly scalp DPC. TCRdb itself ran the RACE reads through MiXCR, one entry per CDR3 protein. The sample lists 150,000 to 200,000 distinct CDR3 sequences, 20% to 25% occurring once. The sample was whole blood, taken in connection with sensitization to the hapten diphenylcyclopropenone (DPC). The receptors were sampled from a woman aged 45-60 years with alopecia areata. Some clones in this sample may be carry-over from other donors' samples.

At least ten counts were recorded for this clonotype. The chain has TRBV29-1 and TRBJ2-1, with a possible D match to TRBD2 (5 bases). The ends were cut back, 4 bases at V and 6 bases at J, with 7 bases in the middle. This CDR3 is 11 amino acids long. The germline V gene has CDR1 SQVTM and CDR2 ANQGSEA. CDR3 protein: CSVALGNEQFF. The CDR3 DNA is TGCAGCGTTGCACTAGGCAATGAGCAGTTCTTC.

The CDR3 loop reads CASKQGANEQFF. CDR3 bases: TGTGCCAGTAAACAGGGGGCTAATGAGCAGTTCTTC. V gene TRBV2 combines with J gene TRBJ2-1; TRBD1 agrees at 9 bases. Germline CDR1 is SNHLY and CDR2 is FYNNEI. Trimming at V came to 9 bases and at J to 7 bases, leaving 4 bases not matched to a gene. This CDR3 is 12 amino acids long.

The V gene is TRBV28, the J gene TRBJ2-7, with D possibly TRBD2 on 7 matching bases. This CDR3 has 15 amino acids. V lost 6 bases and J lost 7, with 22 bases in between. Germline V gene lookup returns CDR1 MDHEN and CDR2 SYDVKM. CDR3 DNA sequence: TGTGCCAGCAGCATCGCCGGGGGGCCCCCGCAAGAGCAGTACTTC. Translating it yields CASSIAGGPPQEQYF.

The sample holds a few counts of this clonotype. A junction boundary mismatches the germline segment, possibly from a read error. The rearrangement links TRBV2 to TRBJ2-5; perhaps TRBD1 as D (5 bases). Germline V gives CDR1 SNHLY, CDR2 FYNNEI. The CDR3 has 12 amino acids. CDR3: CASSSRVPQLRF. CDR3 DNA: TGTGCCAGCAGTTCCAGGGTTCCCCAACTTCGGTTC.

The chain links TRBV5-1 to TRBJ2-5; D not certain. The CDR3 is made up of 12 amino acids. V lost 2 bases and J 0 bases, leaving 2 bases between the germline ends. Germline V gene data show CDR1 as SGHRS and CDR2 as YFSETQ. In DNA, the CDR3 is TGCGCCAGCAGCTTCTACCAAGAGACCCAGTACTTC. As protein: CASSFYQETQYF.

This clonotype was found a few times. The J gene is TRBJ1-5, the V gene TRBV5-1; 9 bases fit TRBD1. Germline CDR1 SGHRS, CDR2 YFSETQ. CDR3 length: 14 amino acids. Trimming cost V 3 bases and J 2 bases; bases outside gene matches: 0. The CDR3 DNA reads TGCGCCAGCAGCTGGACAGGGGGCAATCAGCCCCAGCATTTT. This gives the protein CASSWTGGNQPQHF.

This clonotype was seen more than once but under ten times. This chain connects TRBV24-1 to TRBJ2-3; D is unresolved. Germline loops: CDR1 KGHDR, CDR2 SFDVKD. V lost 8 bases and J 6 bases, leaving 14 bases between the germline ends. The CDR3 has 13 amino acids. CDR3 in DNA: TGTGCCACCAACAACAGACCCGTGGATACGCAGTATTTT. This codes for CATNNRPVDTQYF.

This clonotype was found a few times. The rearrangement links TRBV5-5 to TRBJ1-1; D is ambiguous. Trimming shortened V by 5 bases and J by 0 bases, and 14 bases separated the two germline ends. Germline V gene sequence: CDR1 SGHKS, CDR2 YYEKEE (reference sequence). The CDR3 contains 15 residues. CDR3 bases: TGTGCCAGCAGTCTAGTGATAATTATGAACACTGAAGCTTTCTTT. Residues: CASSLVIIMNTEAFF.

The chain has TRBV6-5 and TRBJ2-1, with 12 positions matching TRBD2. Germline V gives CDR1 MNHEY, CDR2 SVGAGI. The CDR3 contains 16 residues. The V and J ends lost 6 bases and 5 bases, in that order; junction bases with no gene match: 8. This CDR3 reads CASRFLAGGPHNEQFF. The CDR3 DNA reads as TGTGCCAGCAGATTCCTAGCGGGAGGGCCCCACAATGAGCAGTTCTTC.

The CDR3 DNA sequence: TGTGCCAGCAGCCAGGGAGGCGGTTCTGGAAACACCATATATTTT. It specifies CASSQGGGSGNTIYF. This chain uses TRBV6-6 with TRBJ1-3, with a weak D call TRBD1 (5 bases). With 6 bases removed from V and 1 base from J, the gap between germline ends came to 13 bases. CDR1 is MNHNY, CDR2 SVGAGI, per germline (reference sequence). The CDR3 totals 15 residues.

This sequence joins TRBV18 and TRBJ1-1; no reliable D call. Germline CDR1 is KGHSH and CDR2 is LQKENI. The V end lost 2 bases, the J end lost 8 bases, and 9 bases lay between the germline ends. The CDR3 spans 12 residues. CDR3 protein: CASSPNSGEAFF. For the CDR3, the DNA is TGTGCCAGCTCACCAAACTCTGGAGAAGCTTTCTTT.

This clonotype was counted between two and nine times. The chain combines TRBV29-1 with TRBJ1-2; 10 bases agree with TRBD1. The CDR3 is 14 amino acids. After removal of 3 bases from V and 3 bases from J, the junction contained 4 bases not matched to a gene. CDR1 is SQVTM and CDR2 is ANQGSEA in the germline V gene. The CDR3 spells CSVDETGGDYGYTF. The DNA for the CDR3 is TGCAGCGTTGACGAGACAGGGGGCGACTATGGCTACACCTTC.

V and J are TRBV20-1 and TRBJ2-5; 11 bases fit TRBD2. CDR3 size: 15 residues. V gave up 2 bases and J gave up 3 bases; unmatched junction bases: 5. Germline CDR1 DFQATT, CDR2 SNEGSKA (reference sequence). The chain's CDR3 is CSARWIAGGKETQYF. Written as DNA, the CDR3 is TGCAGTGCTAGATGGATAGCGGGAGGGAAAGAGACCCAGTACTTC.

This clonotype has more than one count but fewer than ten. The V gene is TRBV20-1, the J gene TRBJ2-1; the D is unclear. Trimming left V 5 bases short and J 8 bases short, with 7 bases between. Germline V CDR1 and CDR2: DFQATT, SNEGSKA (reference sequence). The CDR3 contains 10 residues. The DNA for the CDR3 is TGCAGTGCTTCGGACCATGAGCAGTTCTTC. This sequence encodes CSASDHEQFF.

The chain couples TRBV14 to TRBJ1-2; D is perhaps TRBD1 (5 bases). Germline V CDR1 and CDR2: SGHDN, FVKESK. V lost 1 base, J lost 4 bases, and 7 bases lay in between. CDR3 size: 13 residues. In DNA, the CDR3 is TGTGCCAGCAGCCAAGTTGGGACCTATGGCTACACCTTC. This codes for CASSQVGTYGYTF.

The chain links TRBV20-1 to TRBJ1-2; TRBD1 agrees at 8 bases. CDR3 length: 14 residues. J was trimmed by 0 bases and V by 6 bases; bases with no gene match: 6. Germline V gives CDR1 DFQATT, CDR2 SNEGSKA (reference sequence). In nucleotides, the CDR3 is TGCAGTGCAATGACAGGGGTAGCTAACTATGGCTACACCTTC. Its translation is CSAMTGVANYGYTF.

V gene TRBV20-1 combines with J gene TRBJ1-6; possibly TRBD1 for D (5 bases). The CDR3 consists of 14 residues. Germline CDR1 reads DFQATT; CDR2 reads SNEGSKA (reference sequence). The V gene lost 6 bases and the J gene lost 7 bases, with 16 bases spanning the gap. CDR3 sequence: CSAPLDSANSPLHF. As DNA, the CDR3 is TGCAGTGCACCGCTAGACAGTGCCAATTCACCCCTCCACTTT.

The table lists this clonotype with a few counts. The genes are TRBV9 and TRBJ1-3, with D perhaps matching TRBD1 (6 bases). CDR1 SGDLS and CDR2 YYNGEE come from the germline V gene. The CDR3 extends over 18 amino acids. V was pared by 2 bases and J by 1 base, with 19 bases between. The CDR3 is CASSVGTGGIGSGNTIYF. The CDR3 nucleotides are TGTGCCAGCAGCGTCGGGACGGGGGGCATTGGGTCTGGAAACACCATATATTTT.

The rearrangement links TRBV5-1 to TRBJ2-3; 8 nucleotides match TRBD2. Per the germline V gene, CDR1 is SGHRS and CDR2 is YFSETQ. Losses at the gene ends were 5 bases for V and 0 bases for J; bases not matched to a gene: 5. The length of the CDR3 is 15 residues. CDR3 amino acids: CASRDIAGSTDTQYF. CDR3 nucleotides: TGCGCCAGCAGAGATATAGCGGGGAGCACAGATACGCAGTATTTT. The full variable domain, in which reference TRBV5-1 and TRBJ2-3 provide the parts outside the CDR3, is KAGVTQTPRYLIKTRGQQVTLSCSPISGHRSVSWYQQTPGQGLQFLFEYFSETQRNKGNFPGRFSGRQFSNSRSEMNVSTLELGDSALYLCASRDIAGSTDTQYFGPGTRLTVL.

This sequence joins TRBV7-2 and TRBJ2-7; possible D gene TRBD1, 6 bases. With 5 bases removed from V and 0 bases from J, the gap between germline ends came to 11 bases. Germline V gives CDR1 SGHTA, CDR2 FQGNSA. The CDR3 covers 14 residues. This chain's CDR3 is CASSPEGVSYEQYF. The CDR3 DNA reads as TGTGCCAGCAGCCCCGAGGGGGTCTCCTACGAGCAGTACTTC. Variable domain in full (rest from reference TRBV7-2 and TRBJ2-7): GAGVSQSPSNKVTEKGKDVELRCDPISGHTALYWYRQSLGQGLEFLIYFQGNSAPDKSGLPSDRFSAERTGGSVSTLTIQRTQQEDSAVYLCASSPEGVSYEQYFGPGTRLTVT.

In DNA form, the CDR3 reads TGTGCCAGCAGCCCACAGGGGGGTCAGGGCTACACCTTC. It codes for CASSPQGGQGYTF. This sequence joins TRBV7-3 and TRBJ1-2; 8 nucleotides match TRBD1. CDR1 is SGHTA and CDR2 is FQGTGA in the germline V gene. The CDR3 has 13 residues. Trimming removed 5 bases from V and 8 bases from J; junction bases left unmatched: 7.